This TCR beta chain was observed in a study of T cells in Graves' hyperthyroidism and ophthalmopathy. CDR1 and CDR2 (germline): SEHNR, FQNEAQ (reference sequence). The CDR3 is made up of 13 amino acids. The V end was cut by 1 base, the J end by 4 bases, with 7 bases between. Each diagnosis was grounded in clinical symptoms, serum thyroxine and TRAb, thyroid ultrasound, and orbital computed tomography. Amplified TCR beta CDR3 regions came from RNA transcripts. First-round RT-PCR targeting the TCR CDR3 was performed with the HTBI primer set. TCRdb analysed the multiplex PCR reads with MiXCR anew, one entry per CDR3 protein. Among some 720,000 distinct CDR3 sequences listed, 15% to 20% were seen once.

The chain is built from TRBV7-9 and TRBJ2-5, with D hard to call. This receptor was identified in a man in his late teens or twenties with Graves' hyperthyroidism. Specimen: blood. CDR3 in amino acids: CASSLEVIETQYF. CDR3 bases: TGTGCCAGCAGCTTAGAGGTGATAGAGACCCAGTACTTC.